The 5 T cell receptor beta chains in this list originate from one sample, sequenced in a study of T cells in women clearing cervical HPV infection. Sequenced by immunoSEQ multiplex PCR; TCRdb stores in-frame clones only, minus some. Its table records some 20,000 clones. Sequences were obtained from blood buffy coat. These receptors all come from a woman between 18 and 70 years old with a cervical HPV16 infection that either progressed to CIN3+ or cleared (not recorded which).

This chain's CDR3 is CASSPGTDASYEQYF. CDR3 bases read: TGTGCCAGCAGCCCCGGGACAGATGCCTCCTACGAG. This chain uses TRBV7-6 with TRBJ2-7; TRBD1 aligns across 7 bases. The CDR3 extends 3 residues past the end of the read, so its final part is completed from the germline J gene. Trimming cost V 5 bases and J 0 bases; bases outside gene matches: 7. CDR1 is SGHVS and CDR2 is FNYEAQ in the germline V gene. The CDR3 has 15 amino acids.

Of note for this clone: The read finishes 3 residues shy of the CDR3 end, and the germline J gene is used to complete it. V usage is TRBV2 and J usage is TRBJ1-5; perhaps TRBD1 as D (6 bases). From germline, CDR1 is SNHLY and CDR2 FYNNEI. The CDR3 covers 14 residues. Trimming stripped 7 bases from V and 2 bases from J, with 12 bases between. CDR3 DNA, as far as it was read: TGTGCCAGCAAGGGGGGGGTTGGCAATCAGCCC. Its translation: CASKGGVGNQP. The entire CDR3 protein is CASKGGVGNQPQHF.

Note on this clone: From the germline J gene comes the end of the CDR3, since the read stops 3 residues before it. This chain connects TRBV5-6 to TRBJ2-5, with 7 nucleotides matching TRBD2. After removal of 2 bases from V and 5 bases from J, the junction contained 6 bases not matched to a gene. The CDR3 totals 14 residues. The germline V gene has CDR1 SGHDT and CDR2 YYEEEE. The part of the CDR3 DNA that was read is TGTGCCAGCAGCTTTTTTCAGGGAGGGGAGACC. Its translation is CASSFFQGGET. The whole CDR3 region reads CASSFFQGGETQYF.

A note on this clone: The read ends 3 residues shy of where the CDR3 ends; the end is completed using the germline J gene. V is TRBV7-9 and J is TRBJ2-3; no clear D. V lost 6 bases, J lost 3 bases, and 16 bases lay in between. CDR3 length: 15 amino acids. CDR1 SEHNR and CDR2 FQNEAQ come from the germline V gene (reference sequence). CDR3: CASRTNWQMTDTQYF. Partial CDR3 DNA: TGTGCCAGCAGGACAAACTGGCAAATGACAGATACG.

Note on this clone: The CDR3 end is not reached by the read, which stops 3 residues before it; the germline J gene fills it in. This chain joins TRBV7-2 and TRBJ2-1; D is possibly TRBD1 (6 bases). Germline CDR1 reads SGHTA; CDR2 reads FQGNSA. The CDR3 extends over 14 amino acids. V was clipped by 5 bases and J by 7 bases, with 15 bases between them. The CDR3 DNA, read in part, is TGTGCCAGCAGCGCTATCAGGGGTTCGAATGAG. It codes for CASSAIRGSNE. The CDR3 in its entirety is CASSAIRGSNEQFF.